The 19 T cell receptor beta chains in this list originate from one sample, sequenced in a study of shared clonotypes between healthy human individuals. Clones were read by immunoSEQ multiplex PCR, and TCRdb kept only the in-frame ones, dropping some. The sample shows 2 million to 2.5 million clones, 85% to 95% of them seen only once. Sequenced: naive CD4+ T cells from PBMCs. The subset is: CD45RA+ positively selected. The receptors were sampled from a man aged 18-30 years in good health. Some clones in this sample may be carry-over from other donors' samples.

This chain uses TRBV6-1 with TRBJ1-2, with D possibly being TRBD1 (6 bases). The V and J ends lost 5 bases and 4 bases respectively, with 17 bases between them. The CDR3 is 15 residues long. The germline V gene encodes CDR1 MNHNS and CDR2 SASEGT. CDR3 in amino acids: CASSNRDTGTYGYTF. CDR3 DNA sequence: TGTGCCAGCAGTAACCGGGACACGGGGACCTATGGCTACACCTTC.

This rearrangement joins TRBV11-2 to TRBJ2-1; D possibly corresponds to TRBD2 (6 bases). The V end was cut by 5 bases, the J end by 7 bases, with 27 bases between. The CDR3 runs 18 residues. Germline-derived CDR1 and CDR2 are SGHAT and FQNNGV. DNA for the CDR3: TGTGCCAGCAGCCAATTAGAGGGTCGTCGGGAGAAGGAAAATGAGCAGTTCTTC. This translates into CASSQLEGRREKENEQFF.

This chain connects TRBV5-8 to TRBJ2-2; D is tentatively TRBD1 or TRBD2 (6 bases each). In germline, CDR1 is SGHTS, CDR2 YDEGEE. The CDR3 sequence is 14 residues long. The V gene lost 1 base and the J gene lost 4 bases, with 8 bases spanning the gap. The CDR3 DNA follows: TGTGCCAGCAGCTTGTGGGGGGCCACCGGGGAGCTGTTTTTT. Protein product: CASSLWGATGELFF.

The V call is TRBV7-2, the J call TRBJ2-2; the match to TRBD1 covers 9 bases. The V gene's germline CDR1 is SGHTA and CDR2 FQGNSA. CDR3 length: 16 residues. The ends lost 5 bases at V and 1 base at J; junction bases unmatched: 5. CDR3 DNA: TGTGCCAGCAGCCCACCGGGACAGGGGAACACCGGGGAGCTGTTTTTT. It specifies CASSPPGQGNTGELFF.

V usage is TRBV5-1 and J usage is TRBJ2-3; perhaps D is TRBD1 or TRBD2 (5 bases each). The CDR3 spans 18 residues. Trimming pared 0 bases from V and 2 bases from J, leaving 19 bases between. Germline V gene lookup returns CDR1 SGHRS and CDR2 YFSETQ. In nucleotides, the CDR3 is TGCGCCAGCAGCTTGGCCGATAGACAGAGGGAGTTCACAGATACGCAGTATTTT. It codes for CASSLADRQREFTDTQYF.

The DNA for the CDR3 is TGTGCCAGCGGCCGGGGGCGAATCACTGAAGCTTTCTTT. The encoded protein is CASGRGRITEAFF. This chain connects TRBV27 to TRBJ1-1, with TRBD1 as a possible D gene (6 bases). Per the germline V gene, CDR1 is MNHEY and CDR2 is SMNVEV (reference sequence). The CDR3 consists of 13 residues. V was trimmed by 8 bases and J by 4 bases, leaving 14 bases between them.

The rearrangement joins TRBV29-1 to TRBJ2-1; 14 nucleotides match TRBD2. The V gene end was trimmed by 7 bases and the J gene end by 8 bases; junction bases not matched to a gene: 13. Germline values: CDR1 SQVTM, CDR2 ANQGSEA. The CDR3 length is 16 residues. CDR3 in amino acids: CSASLGTSGRGHEQFF. For the CDR3, the DNA is TGCAGCGCGAGCCTGGGGACTAGCGGGAGAGGGCATGAGCAGTTCTTC.

The chain joins TRBV28 to TRBJ1-2, with TRBD1 matching over 7 bases. Germline CDR1 and CDR2: MDHEN and SYDVKM. The trim removed 6 bases at V and 3 bases at J, leaving 4 bases unmatched. The CDR3 loop spans 13 amino acids. The DNA for the CDR3 is TGTGCCAGCAGACGAACAGGGGACTATGGCTACACCTTC. Encoded protein: CASRRTGDYGYTF.

The V and J genes are TRBV28 and TRBJ2-7, with TRBD1 identical over 9 bases. V was pared by 3 bases and J by 4 bases, with 10 bases of the junction left unmatched. This CDR3 contains 16 residues. CDR1 is MDHEN and CDR2 is SYDVKM in the germline V gene. The chain's CDR3 is CASSLSAGTGIYEQYF. The DNA of the CDR3 is TGTGCCAGCAGTTTGTCCGCCGGGACAGGGATATACGAGCAGTACTTC. Full variable domain (missing parts from reference TRBV28 and TRBJ2-7): DVKVTQSSRYLVKRTGEKVFLECVQDMDHENMFWYRQDPGLGLRLIYFSYDVKMKEKGDIPEGYSVSREKKERFSLILESASTNQTSMYLCASSLSAGTGIYEQYFGPGTRLTVT.

V is TRBV5-1 and J is TRBJ2-3; 7 bases agree with TRBD1. The CDR3 totals 14 residues. Germline trimming cut 0 bases from V and 4 bases from J; bases unmatched to any gene: 2. The germline CDR1 and CDR2 sequences are SGHRS and YFSETQ. In nucleotides, the CDR3 is TGCGCCAGCAGCTTGGAGCAGGGGGCAGATACGCAGTATTTT. It codes for CASSLEQGADTQYF.

The chain couples TRBV15 to TRBJ2-7, with D hard to call. Looked up from germline, CDR1 is LNHNV and CDR2 is YYDKDF (reference sequence). Trimming took 6 bases from V and 0 from J, leaving 15 bases between them. The CDR3 extends over 15 amino acids. CDR3 nucleotide sequence: TGTGCCACCAGACACCGGCTCGGCAGCTCCTACGAGCAGTACTTC. It is translated as CATRHRLGSSYEQYF.

The gene calls are TRBV25-1 and TRBJ2-3; TRBD2 aligns across 9 bases. This CDR3 region has 18 residues. V trimming: 4 bases; J trimming: 1 base; junction bases outside the gene matches: 12. Germline V lookup: CDR1 MGHDK, CDR2 SYGVNS. CDR3 in amino acids: CASSGGSGRGWGTDTQYF. DNA of the CDR3: TGTGCCAGCAGTGGGGGTAGCGGGAGAGGCTGGGGCACAGATACGCAGTATTTT.

V is TRBV5-1 and J is TRBJ2-5, with D possibly being TRBD2 (6 bases). Germline-derived CDR1 and CDR2 are SGHRS and YFSETQ. The CDR3 extends over 12 amino acids. V was clipped by 3 bases and J by 5 bases, with 8 bases between them. CDR3 region: CASSWRGETQYF. The DNA for the CDR3 is TGCGCCAGCAGCTGGAGGGGTGAGACCCAGTACTTC.

Here the CDR3 reads CSVSRTAMNTEAFF. The DNA for the CDR3 is TGCAGCGTATCTAGGACAGCCATGAACACTGAAGCTTTCTTT. The gene calls are TRBV29-1 and TRBJ1-1, with TRBD1 as a possible D gene (6 bases). Germline V lookup: CDR1 SQVTM, CDR2 ANQGSEA. The CDR3 length is 14 residues. Trimming shortened V by 6 bases and J by 0 bases, and 14 bases separated the two germline ends.

The genes are TRBV6-5 and TRBJ2-1; 8 nucleotides match TRBD1. Germline V lookup: CDR1 MNHEY, CDR2 SVGAGI. J lost 12 bases, V lost 2 bases, and 9 bases had no gene match. The CDR3 length is 14 residues. In DNA form, the CDR3 reads TGTGCCAGCAGTTACGTAGCAGGGGGCGGCCGGCAGTTCTTC. Translation gives CASSYVAGGGRQFF.

In this sample, this clone turned up once. The rearrangement uses TRBV7-6 and TRBJ2-1, with TRBD1 as a possible D gene (6 bases). V lost 1 base, J lost 8 bases, and 18 bases lay in between. This CDR3 has 16 amino acids. The germline V gene encodes CDR1 SGHVS and CDR2 FNYEAQ. In nucleotides, the CDR3 is TGTGCCAGCAGCTTAGGCACCAGGGGTAGGGGCGATGAGCAGTTCTTC. Translation gives CASSLGTRGRGDEQFF.

V and J are TRBV29-1 and TRBJ1-4; 9 bases are a match to TRBD1. Trimming cost V 7 bases and J 7 bases; bases outside gene matches: 7. The CDR3 consists of 13 residues. The germline CDR1 and CDR2 sequences are SQVTM and ANQGSEA. The CDR3 DNA follows: TGCAGCGCCAAGGGACAGGGAGGTGAAAAACTGTTTTTT. This translates into CSAKGQGGEKLFF. Full variable domain (remainder filled in from reference TRBV29-1 and TRBJ1-4): SAVISQKPSRDICQRGTSLTIQCQVDSQVTMMFWYRQQPGQSLTLIATANQGSEATYESGFVIDKFPISRPNLTFSTLTVSNMSPEDSSIYLCSAKGQGGEKLFFGSGTQLSVL.

The rearrangement uses TRBV2 and TRBJ2-7, with 8 bases lining up with TRBD1. This CDR3 region has 14 residues. J lost 3 bases, V lost 6 bases, and 7 bases had no gene match. Per the germline V gene, CDR1 is SNHLY and CDR2 is FYNNEI. CDR3 nucleotides: TGTGCCAGCAGATGGACAGGGAACAGCTACGAGCAGTACTTC. It encodes CASRWTGNSYEQYF. The variable domain in full, with the rest retrieved from reference TRBV2 and TRBJ2-7, is EPEVTQTPSHQVTQMGQEVILRCVPISNHLYFYWYRQILGQKVEFLVSFYNNEISEKSEIFDDQFSVERPDGSNFTLKIRSTKLEDSAMYFCASRWTGNSYEQYFGPGTRLTVT.

This clone was counted a single time. V is TRBV4-1 and J is TRBJ1-4; D is ambiguous. Per germline, CDR1 MGHRA and CDR2 YSYEKL. Trimming cost V 1 base and J 5 bases, with 8 bases left between them. This CDR3 spans 14 amino acids. CDR3 in DNA: TGCGCCAGCAGCCAAGTTCGGCGCAATGAAAAACTGTTTTTT. Translating it yields CASSQVRRNEKLFF.